This T cell receptor (beta chain) was recorded in a study of OX40 agonist ivuxolimab in advanced cancers. The germline CDR1 and CDR2 sequences are MDHEN and SYDVKM. V lost 6 bases to trimming and J lost 7 bases; unmatched junction nucleotides: 18. There are 17 residues in the CDR3. Some clones are missing from TCRdb's copy, which holds only in-frame ones; the method was immunoSEQ multiplex PCR. In the table there are roughly 50,000 clones, roughly nine tenths of which are singletons. This sample comprised CD4+ or CD8+ T cells sorted from blood, obtained in a trial of the OX40 agonist ivuxolimab. The TCR originated in an adult with an advanced solid tumor such as melanoma, head and neck, liver or kidney cancer. The chain has TRBV28 and TRBJ2-1; 7 bases are shared with TRBD2. The CDR3 sequence is CASSPLVGGRGRNEQFF. For the CDR3, the DNA is TGTGCCAGCAGCCCCTTAGTCGGGGGGAGGGGTAGGAATGAGCAGTTCTTC.